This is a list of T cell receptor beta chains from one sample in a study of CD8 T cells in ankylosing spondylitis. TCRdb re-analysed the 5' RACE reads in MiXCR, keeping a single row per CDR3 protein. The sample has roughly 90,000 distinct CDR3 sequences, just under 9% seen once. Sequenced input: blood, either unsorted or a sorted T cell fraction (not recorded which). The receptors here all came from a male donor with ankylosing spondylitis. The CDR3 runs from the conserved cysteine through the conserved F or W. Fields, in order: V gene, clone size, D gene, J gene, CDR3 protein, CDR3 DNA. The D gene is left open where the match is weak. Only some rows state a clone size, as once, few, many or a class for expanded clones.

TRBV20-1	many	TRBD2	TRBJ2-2	CSARLAGESGELFF	TGCAGTGCTCGACTAGCGGGAGAGAGCGGGGAGCTGTTTTTT
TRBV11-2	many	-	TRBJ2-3	CASSLIITDTQYF	TGTGCCAGCAGCTTGATAATCACAGATACGCAGTATTTT
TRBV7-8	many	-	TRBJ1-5	CASSFADMNQPQHF	TGTGCCAGCAGCTTCGCCGACATGAATCAGCCCCAGCATTTT
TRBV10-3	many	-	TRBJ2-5	CAIRQTGHGETQYF	TGTGCCATCAGACAAACAGGACACGGGGAGACCCAGTACTTC
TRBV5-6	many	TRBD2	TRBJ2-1	CASSGLAGDSYNEQFF	TGTGCCAGCAGTGGACTAGCGGGAGACTCCTACAATGAGCAGTTCTTC
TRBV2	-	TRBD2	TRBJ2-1	CASSVREGRNEQFF	TGTGCCAGCAGTGTGCGGGAGGGAAGAAATGAGCAGTTCTTC
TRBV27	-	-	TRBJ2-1	CASSFSPRQAYNEQFF	TGTGCCAGCAGTTTTTCCCCGCGACAGGCCTACAATGAGCAGTTCTTC
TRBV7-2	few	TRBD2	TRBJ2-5	CASSSQTSGRETQYF	TGTGCCAGCAGCTCCCAGACTAGCGGGAGGGAGACCCAGTACTTC
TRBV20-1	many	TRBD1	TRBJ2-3	CSARADRVSNHTDTQYF	TGCAGTGCTAGAGCCGACAGGGTTTCTAATCACACAGATACGCAGTATTTT
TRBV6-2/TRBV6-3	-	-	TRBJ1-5	CASTGLGLYRGNQPQHF	TGTGCCAGCACCGGGTTGGGCCTATACAGGGGCAATCAGCCCCAGCATTTT
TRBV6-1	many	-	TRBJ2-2	CASRLRENTGELFF	TGTGCCAGCAGGCTCCGGGAGAACACCGGGGAGCTGTTTTTT
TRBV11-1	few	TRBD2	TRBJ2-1	CASSTLADQIRYNEQFF	TGTGCCAGCAGCACACTAGCGGACCAAATTCGCTACAATGAGCAGTTCTTC
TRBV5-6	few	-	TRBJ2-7	CASSLAVLGEQYF	TGTGCCAGCAGCTTGGCAGTTTTGGGCGAGCAGTACTTC
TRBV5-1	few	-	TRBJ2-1	CASSPMGEPLTINEQFF	TGCGCCAGCAGCCCGATGGGGGAGCCTCTAACCATCAATGAGCAGTTCTTC
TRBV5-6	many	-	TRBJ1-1	CASSLGDIDTEAFF	TGTGCCAGCAGCTTGGGGGACATCGACACTGAAGCTTTCTTT
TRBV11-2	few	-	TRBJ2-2	CASSFGYGELFF	TGTGCCAGCAGCTTTGGGTACGGGGAGCTGTTTTTT
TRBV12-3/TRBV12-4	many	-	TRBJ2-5	CASSVGGAETQYF	TGTGCCAGCAGTGTAGGCGGCGCGGAGACCCAGTACTTC
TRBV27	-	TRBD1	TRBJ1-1	CASSLSAGGHTEAFF	TGTGCCAGCAGTTTATCTGCAGGGGGGCACACTGAAGCTTTCTTT
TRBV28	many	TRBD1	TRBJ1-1	CASNRGGNTEAFF	TGTGCCAGCAACAGGGGGGGGAACACTGAAGCTTTCTTT
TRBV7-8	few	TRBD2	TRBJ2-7	CASSLGLAVRSYEQYF	TGTGCCAGCAGCTTAGGACTAGCGGTCCGCTCCTACGAGCAGTACTTC
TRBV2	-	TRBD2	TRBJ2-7	CASSPVGLAPYEQYF	TGTGCCAGCAGTCCTGTTGGACTAGCCCCCTACGAGCAGTACTTC
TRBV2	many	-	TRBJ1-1	CASSEDTEAFF	TGTGCCAGCAGTGAAGACACTGAAGCTTTCTTT
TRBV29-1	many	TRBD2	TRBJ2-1	CSVEGAGADSPYNEQFF	TGCAGCGTTGAAGGAGCGGGAGCGGATTCTCCCTACAATGAGCAGTTCTTC
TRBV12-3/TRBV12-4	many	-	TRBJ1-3	CASVTFIAGNTIYF	TGTGCCAGCGTGACCTTTATAGCGGGAAACACCATATATTTT
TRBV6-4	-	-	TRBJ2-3	CASSDSRGHTDTQYF	TGTGCCAGCAGTGACTCCAGGGGCCACACAGATACGCAGTATTTT
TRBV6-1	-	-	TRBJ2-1	CASSIVPAYYNEQFF	TGTGCCAGCAGCATTGTGCCCGCGTACTACAATGAGCAGTTCTTC
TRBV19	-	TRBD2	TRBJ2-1	CASSILAGGSNEQFF	TGTGCCAGTAGTATTCTAGCGGGAGGGAGTAATGAGCAGTTCTTC
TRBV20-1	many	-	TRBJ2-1	CSARPLGTYNEQFF	TGCAGTGCTAGACCCCTAGGAACCTACAATGAGCAGTTCTTC
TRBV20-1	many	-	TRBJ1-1	CSAREPGAKNTEAFF	TGCAGTGCTAGAGAGCCCGGGGCCAAGAACACTGAAGCTTTCTTT
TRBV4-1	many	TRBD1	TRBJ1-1	CASSQGTGEGDTEAFF	TGCGCCAGCAGCCAAGGGACAGGGGAGGGGGACACTGAAGCTTTCTTT
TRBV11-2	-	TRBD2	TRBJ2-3	CASSLVLAGGRTDTQYF	TGTGCCAGCAGCTTAGTACTAGCGGGGGGTCGCACAGATACGCAGTATTTT
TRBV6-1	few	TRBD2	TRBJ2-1	CASMVGETSENDEQFF	TGTGCCAGCATGGTAGGGGAGACTAGCGAGAACGATGAGCAGTTCTTC
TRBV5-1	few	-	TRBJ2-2	CASSPFREKIGELFF	TGCGCCAGCAGCCCCTTTAGGGAGAAGATCGGGGAGCTGTTTTTT
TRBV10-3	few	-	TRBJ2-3	CAMMDSTGTDTQYF	TGTGCCATGATGGACAGTACGGGCACAGATACGCAGTATTTT
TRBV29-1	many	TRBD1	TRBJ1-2	CSVPGTGGMRANYGYTF	TGCAGCGTGCCCGGGACAGGGGGTATGAGAGCTAACTATGGCTACACCTTC
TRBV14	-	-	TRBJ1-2	CASSLTGFDYGYTF	TGTGCCAGCAGTCTGACGGGGTTCGACTATGGCTACACCTTC
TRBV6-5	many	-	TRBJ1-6	CASSWGRSLHF	TGTGCCAGCAGCTGGGGCCGGTCCCTCCACTTT
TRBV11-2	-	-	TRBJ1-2	CASSLGTGTHYGYTF	TGTGCCAGCAGCTTAGGTACCGGGACCCACTATGGCTACACCTTC
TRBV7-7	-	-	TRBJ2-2	CASPGPFPDTGELFF	TGTGCCAGCCCAGGGCCCTTTCCGGACACCGGGGAGCTGTTTTTT
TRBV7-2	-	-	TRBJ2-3	CASSHREDTQYF	TGTGCCAGCAGCCACAGGGAAGATACGCAGTATTTT
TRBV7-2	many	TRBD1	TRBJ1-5	CASSQWTGINQPQHF	TGTGCCAGCAGCCAATGGACAGGAATCAATCAGCCCCAGCATTTT
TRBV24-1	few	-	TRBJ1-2	CATSDLSGPDGYTF	TGTGCCACCAGTGATTTATCAGGACCAGATGGCTACACCTTC
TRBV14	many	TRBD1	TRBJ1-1	CASSLLAGGTEAFF	TGTGCCAGCAGCCTCCTCGCAGGGGGCACTGAAGCTTTCTTT
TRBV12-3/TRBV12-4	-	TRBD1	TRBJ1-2	CASSLAGGPYGYTF	TGTGCCAGCAGTTTGGCAGGGGGGCCCTATGGCTACACCTTC
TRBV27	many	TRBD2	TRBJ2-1	CASSPSGTSGPYNEQFF	TGTGCCAGCAGTCCTTCCGGGACTAGCGGACCCTACAATGAGCAGTTCTTC
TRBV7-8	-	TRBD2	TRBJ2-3	CASTRTSFFTSTDTQYF	TGTGCCAGCACCCGGACTAGTTTTTTTACTAGCACAGATACGCAGTATTTT
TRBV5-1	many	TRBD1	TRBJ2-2	CASSPRTGSNTGELFF	TGCGCCAGCAGCCCACGGACAGGCTCGAACACCGGGGAGCTGTTTTTT
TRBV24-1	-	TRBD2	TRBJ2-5	CATSDSGLAGPQETQYF	TGTGCCACCAGTGATTCGGGACTAGCGGGACCCCAAGAGACCCAGTACTTC
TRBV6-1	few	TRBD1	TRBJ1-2	CASSDLDREKFYGYTF	TGTGCCAGCAGTGATCTGGACAGGGAGAAATTCTATGGCTACACCTTC
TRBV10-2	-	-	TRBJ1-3	CASSESVGAGNTIYF	TGCGCCAGCAGTGAGTCCGTGGGGGCTGGAAACACCATATATTTT
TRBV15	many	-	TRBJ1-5	CATSRGGDGFEPQHF	TGTGCCACCAGCAGAGGGGGCGATGGATTTGAGCCCCAGCATTTT
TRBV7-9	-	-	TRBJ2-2	CASSPDSHRNTGELLF	TGTGCCAGCAGCCCGGACAGCCACAGGAACACCGGGGAGCTGTTATTT
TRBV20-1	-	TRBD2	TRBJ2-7	CSARDRASGRHEQYF	TGCAGTGCTAGAGATCGGGCTAGCGGGAGACACGAGCAGTACTTC
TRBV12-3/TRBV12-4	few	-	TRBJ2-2	CASLKLDYYYGELFF	TGTGCCAGCCTAAAACTCGACTACTACTACGGGGAGCTGTTTTTT
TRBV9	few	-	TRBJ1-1	CASSVGVATEAFF	TGTGCCAGCAGCGTAGGAGTGGCCACTGAAGCTTTCTTT